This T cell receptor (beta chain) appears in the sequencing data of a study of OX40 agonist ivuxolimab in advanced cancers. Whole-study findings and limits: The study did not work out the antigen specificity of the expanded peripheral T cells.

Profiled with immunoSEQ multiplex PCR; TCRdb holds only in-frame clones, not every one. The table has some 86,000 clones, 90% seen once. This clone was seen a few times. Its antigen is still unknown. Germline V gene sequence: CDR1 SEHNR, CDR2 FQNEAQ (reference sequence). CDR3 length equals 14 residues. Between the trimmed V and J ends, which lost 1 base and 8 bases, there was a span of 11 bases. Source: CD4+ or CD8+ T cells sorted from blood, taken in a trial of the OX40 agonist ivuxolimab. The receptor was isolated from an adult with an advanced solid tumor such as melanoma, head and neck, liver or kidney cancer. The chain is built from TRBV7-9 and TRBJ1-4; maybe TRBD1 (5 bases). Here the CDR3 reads CASSLEKNREKLFF. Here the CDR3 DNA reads TGTGCCAGCAGCTTAGAGAAGAACAGGGAAAAACTGTTTTTT. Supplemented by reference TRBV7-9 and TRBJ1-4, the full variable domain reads DTGVSQNPRHKITKRGQNVTFRCDPISEHNRLYWYRQTLGQGPEFLTYFQNEAQLEKSRLLSDRFSAERPKGSFSTLEIQRTEQGDSAMYLCASSLEKNREKLFFGSGTQLSVL.